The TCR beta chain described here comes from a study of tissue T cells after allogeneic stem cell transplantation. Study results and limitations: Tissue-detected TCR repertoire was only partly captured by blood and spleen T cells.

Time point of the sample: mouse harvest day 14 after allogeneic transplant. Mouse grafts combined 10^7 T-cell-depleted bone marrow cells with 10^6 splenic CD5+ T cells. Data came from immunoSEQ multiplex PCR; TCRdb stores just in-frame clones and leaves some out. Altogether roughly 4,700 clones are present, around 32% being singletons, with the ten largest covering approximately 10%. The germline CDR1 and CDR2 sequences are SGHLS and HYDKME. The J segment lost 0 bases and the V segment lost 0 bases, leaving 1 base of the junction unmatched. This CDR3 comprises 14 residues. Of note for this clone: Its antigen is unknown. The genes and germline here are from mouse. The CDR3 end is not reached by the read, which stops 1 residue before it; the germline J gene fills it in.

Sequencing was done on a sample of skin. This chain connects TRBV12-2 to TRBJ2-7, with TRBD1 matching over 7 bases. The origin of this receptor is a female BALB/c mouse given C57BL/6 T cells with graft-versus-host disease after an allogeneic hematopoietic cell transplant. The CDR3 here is CASSLPGGSYEQYF. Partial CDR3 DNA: TGTGCCAGCTCTCTCCCAGGGGGCTCCTATGAACAGTAC.